This TCR beta chain was recovered during a study of beta chain features in type 1 diabetes (dated by TCRdb to 2016 to 2019). For the wider study: No differences in mean age, gender distribution, total cell number or subset yield were found between patients and healthy donors. A total of roughly 98,000,000 sorted cells were examined across all samples, and RNA yield correlated strongly with the number of cells per subset. In the study, TCRB repertoires of sorted circulating CD4+ T cell subsets from recently diagnosed type 1 diabetes patients were compared with those of matched healthy donors. Whereas all 30 or so donors provided naive and central memory subsets, regulatory and stem cell-like memory subsets were isolated from just 8 patients and about 8 healthy donors.

Each donor gave one peripheral blood draw, roughly 120 mL on average, collected into heparinised tubes. Using a panel that included CD45RO, CCR7, CD25, CD127, CD95 and CD27, naive, central memory, regulatory and stem cell-like memory CD4+ T cells were sorted on a BD FACSAria II. Every sorted population had a purity above 95%. PBMCs were isolated right away by Lymphoprep density gradient centrifugation and were stained directly, without culture. So that batch effects would be minimized, each experiment stained and sorted samples in pairs, pairing one healthy donor with one patient. The High Capacity cDNA Reverse Transcription Kit was used to reverse transcribe all of the isolated RNA, meaning that expressed TCRB transcripts were what got sequenced. Naive, central memory and regulatory T cell samples underwent deep immunoSEQ sequencing, averaging roughly 3.3 million total reads per sample. After sorted cells were lysed in RLT buffer, RNA was extracted with DNase-treated RNeasy Micro or Mini kits, with the choice depending on cell number. Each cell subset was processed on its own to prevent cross-contamination, while patient and healthy donor samples were processed together. The immunoSEQ multiplex PCR was used to amplify TCRB sequences from cDNA, generating 87-bp fragments that spanned the CDR3 region. The amplicons were sequenced using the Illumina HiSeq platform. In the source study's methods: PCR bias was computationally corrected using synthetic template baselines, reads within Hamming distance 2 were collapsed, and singletons that could not be merged were discarded. Reads were aligned against IMGT to assign V, D and J genes, CDR3 length and insertions or deletions at six rearrangement sites. Clonotype counts were normalized to sorted cell number within each subset before computing true diversity and Gini coefficients with the tcR R package. Repertoire sharing was quantified using the overlap coefficient calculated on TCRB nucleotide sequences. Out-of-frame TCRB sequences from naive cells were analyzed as a proxy for the pre-selection repertoire. TCRdb stores this immuneACCESS table with in-frame sequences only. Part of the clones is absent; in the studies checked, under half of the shortfall reflects unresolved V genes, and no reason is known for the rest. That table gives V, J and clone size, and the DNA gave D and trimming. The sample table shows fewer than 350,000 clones, and roughly 15% are seen once. Less than 0.02% of the sample comes from the top ten.

Germline trimming amounts to 3 bases on V and 3 bases on J, with 4 as the count of junction bases outside the gene matches. From cysteine to phenylalanine, the CDR3 is 16 amino acids long. Left in the record is the CDR3 DNA by itself, 48 bases read in frame from the first base. From the germline V gene, CDR1 is LGHNT and CDR2 is FRNRAP. In its sample, this clone was seen a few times. Its antigen specificity is not known. No much larger clone exists at a distance of one base, and base qualities are not known. What the work shows at the level of the full study, not this receptor alone: Naive, central memory and regulatory TCRB repertoires appeared to be more similar among patients than among healthy donors. A moderate but significant shortening of TCRB CDR3 length was observed in type 1 diabetes patients in all four CD4+ subsets. Fewer insertions and more nucleotide deletions at VDJ recombination sites were observed in patients with type 1 diabetes, implying thymic rearrangement abnormalities. Because cDNA was sequenced instead of genomic DNA, activated cells with high expression could be over-represented, although the groups did not differ in activation or CD3 levels. Shorter templates might have been favored by PCR, but patient and control samples were amplified and corrected together, so both groups would have been affected equally by any skew. Because small numbers of individuals were included in the HLA sub-analyses, any influence of HLA type on TCRB rearrangement was left unresolved.

Sequencing was done on a sample of naive CD4+ T cells from blood. This sample's cell subset or site label indicates: true naive CD4+ T cells. The chain was built from TRBV12-5 and TRBJ2-1; 11 middle bases align to TRBD2. The sequence was obtained from a man younger than 35 with type 1 diabetes. The CDR3 region: CASGFLLAGGYNEQFF. The DNA sequence is as follows: TGTGCTAGTGGTTTCCTCCTAGCGGGAGGCTACAATGAGCAGTTCTTC.